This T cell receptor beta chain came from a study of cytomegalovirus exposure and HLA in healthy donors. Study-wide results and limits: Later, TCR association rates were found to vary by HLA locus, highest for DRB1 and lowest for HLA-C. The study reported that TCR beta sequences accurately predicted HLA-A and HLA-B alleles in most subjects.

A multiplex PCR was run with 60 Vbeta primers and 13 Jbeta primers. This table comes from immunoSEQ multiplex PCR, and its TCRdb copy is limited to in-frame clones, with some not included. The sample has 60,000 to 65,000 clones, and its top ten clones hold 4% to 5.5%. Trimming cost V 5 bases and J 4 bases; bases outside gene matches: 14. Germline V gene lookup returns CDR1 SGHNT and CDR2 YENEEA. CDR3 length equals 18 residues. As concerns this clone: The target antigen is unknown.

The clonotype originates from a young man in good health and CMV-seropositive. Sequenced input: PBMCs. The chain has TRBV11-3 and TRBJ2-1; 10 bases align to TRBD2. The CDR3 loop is CASSTRGPAGGPYNEQFF. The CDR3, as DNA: TGTGCCAGCAGCACAAGGGGTCCAGCGGGAGGGCCGTACAATGAGCAGTTCTTC.